One sample yielded the 16 T cell receptor beta chains listed below, sequenced in a study of radiation and T cells in renal cell carcinoma. TCRdb's copy holds only in-frame clones and misses some; the assay was immunoSEQ multiplex PCR. In the table there are about 130,000 clones, roughly 77% of which are singletons. The time point was: blood 2 weeks post-SBRT. Sample treatment: 15 Gy SBRT to primary tumor, nephrectomy 4 weeks later. Sample: blood, taken from a patient whose treatment included radiotherapy and nephrectomy. These receptors came from a woman aged 55-75 years with renal cell carcinoma.

The J gene is TRBJ1-5, the V gene TRBV5-1; 8 positions agree with TRBD1. This CDR3 contains 15 residues. In germline, CDR1 is SGHRS, CDR2 YFSETQ. V was pared by 3 bases and J by 7 bases, with 9 bases of the junction left unmatched. The CDR3 nucleotides read TGCGCCAGCAGCTACACAGGGAACAGGGGGCAGCCCCAGCATTTT. This codes for CASSYTGNRGQPQHF.

The CDR3 DNA reads as TGTGCCAGCAGTTTTCGGTCTCGTCAGCCGAACACTGAAGCTTTCTTT. It specifies CASSFRSRQPNTEAFF. The V gene is TRBV6-5, the J gene TRBJ1-1; no firm D call. This CDR3 contains 16 residues. V was shortened by 4 bases and J by 1 base, with 16 bases between the two germline ends. CDR1 MNHEY and CDR2 SVGAGI come from the germline V gene.

This clone was counted a single time. V usage is TRBV18 and J usage is TRBJ2-3; D not certain. Trimming stripped 3 bases from V and 2 bases from J, with 3 bases between. The CDR3 totals 12 residues. Germline V gene lookup returns CDR1 KGHSH and CDR2 LQKENI. CDR3 loop: CASSPSTDTQYF. CDR3 sequence (DNA): TGTGCCAGCTCACCCTCCACAGATACGCAGTATTTT.

This chain's CDR3 is CASSGYRGDTQYF. CDR3 coding DNA: TGCGCCAGCAGCGGGTACAGGGGAGATACGCAGTATTTT. This sequence joins TRBV4-3 and TRBJ2-3; 7 bases are shared with TRBD1. The CDR3 is made up of 13 amino acids. J gave up 5 bases and V 5 bases, and 4 bases lay outside the gene matches. In germline, CDR1 is LGHNA, CDR2 YSLEER.

V usage is TRBV5-1 and J usage is TRBJ1-1; perhaps TRBD1 as D (5 bases). The germline V and J ends were trimmed by 4 bases and 5 bases, with 12 bases remaining between them. Germline lookup yields CDR1 SGHRS and CDR2 YFSETQ. There are 13 residues in the CDR3. The CDR3 protein is CASSPWDGTEAFF. The CDR3 coding sequence is TGCGCCAGCAGCCCCTGGGACGGGACTGAAGCTTTCTTT.

This clone was seen a handful of times. J is TRBJ1-5 and V is TRBV30; weak D call: TRBD1 (6 bases). The ends were cut back, 1 base at V and 2 bases at J, with 9 bases in the middle. Germline V gene sequence: CDR1 GTSNPN, CDR2 SVGIG (reference sequence). This CDR3 is built from 14 residues. DNA for the CDR3: TGTGCCTGGAGTGAAAACAGGGGCAATCAGCCCCAGCATTTT. Residues: CAWSENRGNQPQHF.

A word on this clone: The sample carries other DNA sequences with the same CDR3. This chain links TRBV9 with TRBJ1-5, with a weak D call TRBD1 (5 bases). V dropped 1 base and J dropped 7 bases, with 9 bases sitting between them. Germline CDR1 reads SGDLS; CDR2 reads YYNGEE. The CDR3 extends over 13 amino acids. The CDR3 reads CASSVWGGQPQHF. CDR3 coding DNA: TGTGCCAGCAGCGTATGGGGGGGGCAGCCCCAGCATTTT.

The rearrangement joins TRBV7-8 to TRBJ2-1; D is perhaps TRBD2 (5 bases). The CDR3 length is 17 residues. The germline V and J ends were trimmed by 4 bases and 2 bases, with 18 bases remaining between them. The germline V gene encodes CDR1 SGHVS and CDR2 FQNEAQ. CDR3 sequence (DNA): TGTGCCAGCAGCTCGTCTCTTCCGGGAACTACCTACAATGAGCAGTTCTTC. Amino acids: CASSSSLPGTTYNEQFF.

The CDR3 region has the DNA TGCGCCAGCAGCACAGGGGGCGGCTCCTACAATGAGCAGTTCTTC. Protein: CASSTGGGSYNEQFF. The chain recombines TRBV5-1 with TRBJ2-1, with 9 bases that match TRBD1. V lost 4 bases and J lost 0; bases outside the gene matches: 2. The germline gives CDR1 SGHRS, CDR2 YFSETQ. This CDR3 has 15 residues.

This clone was observed a few times. This sequence joins TRBV19 and TRBJ1-2; no clear D. The CDR3 is 14 residues long. Trimming pared 8 bases from V and 8 bases from J, leaving 21 bases between. Germline loops: CDR1 LNHDA, CDR2 SQIVND (reference sequence). DNA of the CDR3: TGTGCCAGTTCCTTGATGGGAGACCTTCTCGGCTACACCTTC. As protein: CASSLMGDLLGYTF.

This chain joins TRBV4-3 and TRBJ2-5, with D perhaps TRBD2 (5 bases). Germline lookup yields CDR1 LGHNA and CDR2 YSLEER. The CDR3 loop spans 18 amino acids. V was clipped by 0 bases and J by 0 bases, with 17 bases between them. CDR3 nucleotide sequence: TGCGCCAGCAGCCAAGAGGTGGGAGTAGCGACGTACCAAGAGACCCAGTACTTC. It codes for CASSQEVGVATYQETQYF.

The chain uses TRBV30 and TRBJ2-3; D unresolved. V lost 2 bases, J lost 3 bases, and 6 bases lay in between. The V gene's germline CDR1 is GTSNPN and CDR2 SVGIG (reference sequence). The CDR3 totals 12 residues. The CDR3 nucleotides read TGTGCCTGGAGTTCGGGTACAGATACGCAGTATTTT. This gives the protein CAWSSGTDTQYF.

This chain links TRBV7-2 with TRBJ1-1; 8 bases line up with TRBD1. The CDR3 is made up of 15 amino acids. Germline V gives CDR1 SGHTA, CDR2 FQGNSA. With V trimmed by 4 bases and J by 3 bases, 7 bases remained unmatched. The CDR3 sequence: CASSSRGQFDTEAFF. CDR3 in DNA: TGTGCCAGCAGCTCCAGGGGGCAATTCGACACTGAAGCTTTCTTT. Complete variable domain (other parts from reference TRBV7-2 and TRBJ1-1): GAGVSQSPSNKVTEKGKDVELRCDPISGHTALYWYRQSLGQGLEFLIYFQGNSAPDKSGLPSDRFSAERTGGSVSTLTIQRTQQEDSAVYLCASSSRGQFDTEAFFGQGTRLTVV.

The rearrangement joins TRBV12-5 to TRBJ2-2; 11 nucleotides align to TRBD2. From germline, CDR1 is LGHNT and CDR2 FRNRAP. This CDR3 is 15 amino acids long. J was trimmed by 4 bases and V by 7 bases; bases with no gene match: 5. CDR3 amino acids: CASALGLAGTGELFF. The CDR3, as DNA: TGTGCTAGTGCCCTCGGACTAGCGGGCACCGGGGAGCTGTTTTTT.

This chain joins TRBV5-1 and TRBJ1-6; the D is unclear. V was trimmed by 0 bases and J by 10 bases, leaving 17 bases between them. The CDR3 spans 16 residues. In germline, CDR1 is SGHRS, CDR2 YFSETQ. The CDR3 here is CASSLAPGATGSPLHF. The CDR3, as DNA: TGCGCCAGCAGCTTGGCTCCGGGAGCGACGGGATCACCCCTCCACTTT.

This chain connects TRBV11-1 to TRBJ2-7; a weak D match, TRBD2 (5 bases). Germline V lookup: CDR1 SGHAT, CDR2 FQDESV (reference sequence). Trimming pared 8 bases from V and 1 base from J, leaving 9 bases between. The CDR3 totals 12 residues. The DNA for the CDR3 is TGTGCCAGCCACGGGGAGTCCTACGAGCAGTACTTC. Its protein is CASHGESYEQYF.